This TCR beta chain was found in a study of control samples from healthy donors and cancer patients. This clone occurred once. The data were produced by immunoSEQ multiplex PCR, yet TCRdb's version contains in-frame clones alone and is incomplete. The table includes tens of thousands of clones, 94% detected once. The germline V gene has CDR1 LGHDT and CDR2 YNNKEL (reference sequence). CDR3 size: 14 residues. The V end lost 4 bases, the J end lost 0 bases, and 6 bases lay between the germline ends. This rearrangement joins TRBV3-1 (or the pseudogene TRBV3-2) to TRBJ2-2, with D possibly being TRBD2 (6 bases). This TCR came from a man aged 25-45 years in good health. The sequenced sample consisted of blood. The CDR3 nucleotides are TGTGCCAGCAGCCGACTAGCGAACACCGGGGAGCTGTTTTTT. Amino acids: CASSRLANTGELFF.